The sequence of this T cell receptor beta chain was determined in a study of beta chain features in type 1 diabetes. General study findings and limits: Among patients, naive, central memory and Treg TCRB repertoires appeared more similar than among healthy donors. Whether HLA type influences TCRB rearrangement remained unresolved here.

Sorting with CD45RO/CCR7/CD25/CD127/CD95/CD27 yielded naive, central memory, regulatory and stem-like memory CD4+ cells. The CDR3 length is 14 residues. Trimming cost V 5 bases and J 6 bases, with 15 bases left between them. Germline V gene sequence: CDR1 SGHTA, CDR2 FQGNSA. This clone was seen a handful of times. As yet, its antigen is unknown. Expressed TCRB transcripts were sequenced because the isolated RNA had all been reverse transcribed beforehand. TCRdb's table, derived via immunoSEQ multiplex PCR, lists solely in-frame clones and lacks some. The sample lists nearly 350,000 clones; approximately 8% were seen once.

This sequence originates from a woman between 18 and 29 years old in good health. The material sequenced was central memory CD4+ T cells from blood. This chain connects TRBV7-2 to TRBJ2-3; a possible D gene is TRBD2 (6 bases). The CDR3 region has the DNA TGTGCCAGCAGCGCCCTGACTAGTCTTGATACGCAGTATTTT. This encodes CASSALTSLDTQYF.